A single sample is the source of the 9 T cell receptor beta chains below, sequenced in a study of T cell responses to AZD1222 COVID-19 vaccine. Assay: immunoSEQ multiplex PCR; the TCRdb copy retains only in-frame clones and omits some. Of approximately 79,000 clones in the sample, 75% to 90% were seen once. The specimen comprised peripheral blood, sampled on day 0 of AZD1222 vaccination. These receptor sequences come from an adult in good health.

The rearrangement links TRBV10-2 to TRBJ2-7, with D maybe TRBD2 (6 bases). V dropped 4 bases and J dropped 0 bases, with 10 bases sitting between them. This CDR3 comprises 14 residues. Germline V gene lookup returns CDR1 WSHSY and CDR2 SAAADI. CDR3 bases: TGCGCCAGCAGTGGAGCGGGTAGCTCCTACGAGCAGTACTTC. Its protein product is CASSGAGSSYEQYF.

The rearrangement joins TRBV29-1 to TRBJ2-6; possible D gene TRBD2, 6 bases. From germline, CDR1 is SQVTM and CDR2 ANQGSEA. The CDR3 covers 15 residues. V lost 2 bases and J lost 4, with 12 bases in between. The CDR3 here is CSVEYGGSGANVLTF. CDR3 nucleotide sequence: TGCAGCGTTGAATATGGAGGGAGCGGGGCCAACGTCCTGACTTTC.

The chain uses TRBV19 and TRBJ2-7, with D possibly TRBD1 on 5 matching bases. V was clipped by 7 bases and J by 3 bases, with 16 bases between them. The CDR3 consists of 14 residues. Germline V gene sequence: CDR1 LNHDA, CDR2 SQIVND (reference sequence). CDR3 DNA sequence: TGTGCCAGTAAGACCAGGGTTTCCGACTACGAGCAGTACTTC. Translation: CASKTRVSDYEQYF.

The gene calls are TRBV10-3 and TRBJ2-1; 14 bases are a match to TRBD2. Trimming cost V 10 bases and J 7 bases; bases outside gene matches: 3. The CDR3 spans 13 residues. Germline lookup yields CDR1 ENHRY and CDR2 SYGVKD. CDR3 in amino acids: CATGLAGANEQFF. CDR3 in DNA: TGTGCCACGGGACTAGCGGGAGCTAATGAGCAGTTCTTC.

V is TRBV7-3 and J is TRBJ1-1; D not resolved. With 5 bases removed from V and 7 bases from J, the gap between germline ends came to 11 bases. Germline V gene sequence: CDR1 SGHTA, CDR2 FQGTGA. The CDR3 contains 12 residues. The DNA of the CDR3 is TGTGCCAGCAGCGCGCTTTATCGTGAAGCTTTCTTT. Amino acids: CASSALYREAFF.

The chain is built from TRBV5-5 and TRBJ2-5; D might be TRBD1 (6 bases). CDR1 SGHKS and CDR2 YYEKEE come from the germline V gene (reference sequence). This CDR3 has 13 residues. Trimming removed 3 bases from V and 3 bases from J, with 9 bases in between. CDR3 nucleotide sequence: TGTGCCAGCAGCTCGTCAGGGGAAGAGACCCAGTACTTC. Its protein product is CASSSSGEETQYF.

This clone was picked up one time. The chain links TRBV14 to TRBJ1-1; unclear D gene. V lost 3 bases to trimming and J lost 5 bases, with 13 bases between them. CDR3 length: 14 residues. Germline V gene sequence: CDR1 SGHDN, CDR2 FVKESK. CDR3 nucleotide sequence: TGTGCCAGCAGCCATTCGGGGAAACGGACTGAAGCTTTCTTT. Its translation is CASSHSGKRTEAFF. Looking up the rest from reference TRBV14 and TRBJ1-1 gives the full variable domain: EAGVTQFPSHSVIEKGQTVTLRCDPISGHDNLYWYRRVMGKEIKFLLHFVKESKQDESGMPNNRFLAERTGGTYSTLKVQPAELEDSGVYFCASSHSGKRTEAFFGQGTRLTVV.

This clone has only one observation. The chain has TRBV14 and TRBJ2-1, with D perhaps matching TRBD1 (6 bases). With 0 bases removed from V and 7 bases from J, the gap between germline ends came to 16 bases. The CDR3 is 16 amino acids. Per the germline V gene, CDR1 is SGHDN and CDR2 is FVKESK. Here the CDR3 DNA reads TGTGCCAGCAGCCAAGAAACAGGGCTATCTCGTAATGAGCAGTTCTTC. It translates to CASSQETGLSRNEQFF.

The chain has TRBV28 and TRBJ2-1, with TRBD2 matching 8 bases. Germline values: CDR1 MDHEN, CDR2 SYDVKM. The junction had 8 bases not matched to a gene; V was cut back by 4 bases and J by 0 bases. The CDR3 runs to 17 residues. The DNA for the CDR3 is TGTGCCAGCAGTTCCCTTTCTAGCGGGCGCTCCTACAATGAGCAGTTCTTC. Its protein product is CASSSLSSGRSYNEQFF. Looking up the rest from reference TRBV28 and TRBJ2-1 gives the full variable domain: DVKVTQSSRYLVKRTGEKVFLECVQDMDHENMFWYRQDPGLGLRLIYFSYDVKMKEKGDIPEGYSVSREKKERFSLILESASTNQTSMYLCASSSLSSGRSYNEQFFGPGTRLTVL.